This entry lists 6 T cell receptor beta chains sequenced from one sample in a study of blood T cell repertoires in COVID-19. TCRdb's copy holds only in-frame clones and misses some; the assay was immunoSEQ multiplex PCR. The sample has roughly 150,000 clones; almost 85% are singletons. The specimen sequenced was peripheral blood. These receptors were obtained from a man in his fifties or sixties with acute or convalescent COVID-19.

V and J are TRBV4-1 and TRBJ2-6; possible D gene TRBD2, 5 bases. The CDR3 is 19 residues long. Trimming shortened V by 1 base and J by 0 bases, and 16 bases separated the two germline ends. The germline CDR1 and CDR2 sequences are MGHRA and YSYEKL. CDR3 sequence reads: CASSQVEDGMASGANVLTF. The CDR3 DNA reads as TGCGCCAGCAGCCAAGTAGAGGACGGGATGGCCTCTGGGGCCAACGTCCTGACTTTC.

The chain uses TRBV5-1 and TRBJ2-6; possibly TRBD2 for D (5 bases). V lost 4 bases and J lost 2, with 19 bases in between. Germline CDR1 is SGHRS and CDR2 is YFSETQ. CDR3 size: 18 residues. CDR3 residues: CASSPLDGGVAGANVLTF. CDR3 nucleotide sequence: TGCGCCAGCAGCCCCCTGGACGGAGGAGTGGCTGGGGCCAACGTCCTGACTTTC.

This rearrangement joins TRBV19 to TRBJ1-2; maybe TRBD1 (5 bases). In germline, CDR1 is LNHDA, CDR2 SQIVND (reference sequence). The length of the CDR3 is 13 residues. The V gene lost 9 bases and the J gene lost 0 bases, with 11 bases spanning the gap. CDR3 coding DNA: TGTGCCAGCTCCGACAGCGCTAACTATGGCTACACCTTC. Its protein product is CASSDSANYGYTF.

This clone was seen only a few times. V is TRBV30 and J is TRBJ2-7; 7 positions match TRBD1. The CDR3 has 15 amino acids. With 3 bases clipped from V and 7 bases from J, the junction kept 15 bases outside the gene matches. The V gene's germline CDR1 is GTSNPN and CDR2 SVGIG (reference sequence). CDR3 protein: CAWRRIGTGAWEQYF. The CDR3 region has the DNA TGTGCCTGGAGACGTATTGGCACAGGGGCGTGGGAGCAGTACTTC.

V usage is TRBV11-2 and J usage is TRBJ2-7; D is perhaps TRBD1 (5 bases). The germline V and J ends were trimmed by 3 bases and 5 bases, with 14 bases remaining between them. This CDR3 has 14 residues. From germline, CDR1 is SGHAT and CDR2 FQNNGV. The CDR3 spells CASSFERQGHEQYF. The CDR3 DNA reads TGTGCCAGCAGCTTCGAACGGCAGGGCCACGAGCAGTACTTC.

The rearrangement joins TRBV10-3 to TRBJ2-3, with 8 nucleotides matching TRBD1. This CDR3 is 16 amino acids long. Germline CDR1 and CDR2: ENHRY and SYGVKD. Unmatched junction bases numbered 8, after V lost 2 bases and J lost 4 bases. The CDR3 nucleotides read TGTGCCATCAGTGAGCATGGACAGGGCCTAGCAGATACGCAGTATTTT. This encodes CAISEHGQGLADTQYF.